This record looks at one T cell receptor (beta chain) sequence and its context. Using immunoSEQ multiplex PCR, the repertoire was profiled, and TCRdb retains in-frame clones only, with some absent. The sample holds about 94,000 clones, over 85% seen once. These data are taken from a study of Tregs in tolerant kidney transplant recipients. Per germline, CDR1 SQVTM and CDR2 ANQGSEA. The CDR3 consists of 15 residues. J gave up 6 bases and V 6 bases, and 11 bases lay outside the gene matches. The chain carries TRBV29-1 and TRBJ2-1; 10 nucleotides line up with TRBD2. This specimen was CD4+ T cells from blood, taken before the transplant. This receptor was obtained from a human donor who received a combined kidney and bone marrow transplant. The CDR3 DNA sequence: TGCAGCGTGTATGAAAGCGGGAGGGCCCCCAATGAGCAGTTCTTC. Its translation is CSVYESGRAPNEQFF.